Described below is a single TCR beta chain sequence and its context. Antigen unknown. Through a sample-barcoded 5' primer and a J-beta primer mix, a second PCR was run for roughly 7 to 11 cycles. TCRdb redid the calling of the 5' RACE reads with MiXCR, one entry per CDR3 protein. The table includes 600,000 to 800,000 distinct CDR3 sequences, under 25% detected once. There were at least 6 micrograms of total RNA extracted from every sample. The data derive from a study of blood T cells in healthy people across ages. Study-level findings and limits: Those diversity estimates obtained from one million T cells were thought to be underestimates.

The CDR3 runs to 15 residues. Germline-derived CDR1 and CDR2 are MNHNS and SASEGT. The junction had 10 bases not matched to a gene; V was cut back by 6 bases and J by 8 bases. This chain links TRBV6-1 with TRBJ2-4; 10 bases map to TRBD2. The source is an older man in good health. The specimen was blood. CDR3 protein: CASSHFGAGGDIQYF. The CDR3 DNA reads as TGTGCCAGCAGCCACTTCGGAGCGGGAGGGGACATTCAGTACTTC.